This entry concerns a single T cell receptor (beta chain). This clone was seen at least ten times. No antigen is known for it. The sample holds no much larger clone one base away, and base qualities are not on file. Genomic DNA was used for TRB sequencing, which was performed with the immunoSEQ assay at survey resolution or with the hsTCRB kit. Regarding the original processing steps: The immunoSEQ software handled initial read processing, and the LymphoSeq R package was used for repertoire analyses. Clonality was computed as 1 minus normalized Shannon entropy, and a Gini coefficient was also calculated for each TRB dataset. Phenotypes of unsorted samples were inferred by mapping TRB sequences from sorted subsets of the recipient or donor onto the same recipient's unsorted samples. TCRdb carries this immuneACCESS record with in-frame sequences only. Its versions omit some clonotypes, under half of them owing to an unresolved V gene in the studies checked, with the rest unexplained. V and J calls and clone size are as listed in that table; D and trimming were resolved from the DNA. This sample includes about 24,000 clones, and none of them was observed just once. The ten largest clones represent around 6.6% of the sample.

The record originates from a study of T cells after posttransplantation cyclophosphamide (dated by TCRdb to 2016 to 2018). Some background on the complete study: The study tracked T cell repertoire reconstitution by TRB sequencing after myeloablative bone marrow transplantation using posttransplantation cyclophosphamide as GVHD prophylaxis. Samples from roughly 35 PTCy-treated patients, along with samples from around 16 of their related bone marrow donors, underwent antigen receptor sequencing. In 3 patients, TRB sequencing was also performed on up to 3 more blood samples taken 2 to 5.2 years after transplant, and in a handful of patients, pretransplant blood was also TRB-sequenced. Public TRB sequences were queried against a database of over 3,000 sequences associated with responses to pathogens, tumor antigens, self-antigens and alloantigens. TRA and TRB clonality were tightly correlated in 9 samples, so subsequent TCR analyses focused on TRB only. Blood from all 35 or so PTCy patients with 1-year posttransplant specimens was subjected to TRB sequencing.

On the day of marrow donation, related bone marrow donors gave peripheral blood samples. Peripheral blood and bone marrow mononuclear cells were isolated by Ficoll-Hypaque density centrifugation and cryopreserved. Looking up the germline V gene yields CDR1 SGHRS and CDR2 YFSETQ. From V the trimming removes 4 bases and from J it removes 8 bases, while the gene matches leave 22 bases of the junction unaccounted for. The CDR3 covers 21 residues, taking in both the cysteine and the phenylalanine. Only the CDR3 part of the read is kept: 63 bases, read in frame from the first base. Overall study outcomes, separate from this receptor: The TRB repertoires of T cells infiltrating skin or GI tract showed only limited overlap with the TRB repertoires of T cells in blood. Across fewer than 50 patients, TRB clonality was highly associated with recipient CMV seropositivity and CMV reactivation, and diversity in PTCy patients was similar to diversity in CNI/methotrexate controls. Donor-recipient similarity was low at 1-2 months but increased during the first year, and donor CD8+ memory clones often dominated later blood repertoires.

This receptor chain uses TRBV5-1 and TRBJ2-1, with TRBD2 identical over 15 junction bases. The receptor comes from a woman aged 55-70 years in good health, CMV-negative, and a related stem cell transplant donor. What was sequenced was PBMCs. The nucleotides read TGCGCCAGCAGCCCGAAGGGACTAGCGGGGGGTGCCTTGGGGCTTAACGATGAGCAGTTCTTC. It translates to CASSPKGLAGGALGLNDEQFF.